The source of this TCR beta chain is a study of blood T cell repertoires in COVID-19. Profiled with immunoSEQ multiplex PCR; TCRdb holds only in-frame clones, not every one. This repertoire shows roughly 180,000 clones, 76% found once; its top ten account for roughly 8.7%. V gave up 7 bases and J gave up 3 bases; unmatched junction bases: 7. In germline, CDR1 is SQVTM, CDR2 ANQGSEA. The CDR3 contains 13 residues. V is TRBV29-1 and J is TRBJ2-3; 7 bases are a match to TRBD1. The sequenced sample consisted of peripheral blood. The sequence was obtained from a woman aged 45-60 years with active or convalescent COVID-19. Here the CDR3 reads CSARLGQTDTQYF. Written as DNA, the CDR3 is TGCAGCGCCCGTTTGGGACAGACAGATACGCAGTATTTT.